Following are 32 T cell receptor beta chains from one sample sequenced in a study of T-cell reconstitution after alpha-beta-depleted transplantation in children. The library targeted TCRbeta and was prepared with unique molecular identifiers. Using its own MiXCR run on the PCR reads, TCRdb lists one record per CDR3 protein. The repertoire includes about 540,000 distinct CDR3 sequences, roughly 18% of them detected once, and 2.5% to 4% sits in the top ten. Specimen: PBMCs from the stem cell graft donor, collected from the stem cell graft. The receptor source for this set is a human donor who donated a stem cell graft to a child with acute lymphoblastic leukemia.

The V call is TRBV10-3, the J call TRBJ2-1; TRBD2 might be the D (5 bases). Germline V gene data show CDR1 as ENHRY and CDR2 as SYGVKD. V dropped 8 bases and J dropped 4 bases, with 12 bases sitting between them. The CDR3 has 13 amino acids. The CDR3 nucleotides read TGTGCCATCGGGAGCAGCGGATACAATGAGCAGTTCTTC. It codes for CAIGSSGYNEQFF.

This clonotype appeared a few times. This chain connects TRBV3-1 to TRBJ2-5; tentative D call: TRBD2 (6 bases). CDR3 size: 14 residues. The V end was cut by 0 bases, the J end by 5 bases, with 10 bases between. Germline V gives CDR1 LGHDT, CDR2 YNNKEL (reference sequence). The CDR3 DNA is TGTGCCAGCAGCCAAGAGGACGCGGGGGAGACCCAGTACTTC. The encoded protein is CASSQEDAGETQYF.

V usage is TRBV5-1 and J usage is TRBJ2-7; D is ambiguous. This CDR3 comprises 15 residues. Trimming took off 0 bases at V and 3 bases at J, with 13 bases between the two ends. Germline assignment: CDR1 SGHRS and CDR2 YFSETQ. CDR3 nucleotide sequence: TGCGCCAGCAGCTTGGTAGGGTCAGCCTACTACGAGCAGTACTTC. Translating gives CASSLVGSAYYEQYF.

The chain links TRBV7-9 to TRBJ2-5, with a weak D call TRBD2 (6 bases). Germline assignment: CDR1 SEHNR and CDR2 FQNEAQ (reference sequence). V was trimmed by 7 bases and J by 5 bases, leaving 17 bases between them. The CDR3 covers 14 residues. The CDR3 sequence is CASKEGLKAETQYF. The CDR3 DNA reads TGTGCCAGCAAGGAGGGGCTCAAGGCGGAGACCCAGTACTTC.

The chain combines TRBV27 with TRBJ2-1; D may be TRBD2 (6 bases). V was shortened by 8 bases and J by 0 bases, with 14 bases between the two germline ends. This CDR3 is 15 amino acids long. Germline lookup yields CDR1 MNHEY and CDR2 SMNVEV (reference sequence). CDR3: CASEAGWGSYNEQFF. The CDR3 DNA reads TGTGCCAGCGAGGCGGGATGGGGCTCCTACAATGAGCAGTTCTTC.

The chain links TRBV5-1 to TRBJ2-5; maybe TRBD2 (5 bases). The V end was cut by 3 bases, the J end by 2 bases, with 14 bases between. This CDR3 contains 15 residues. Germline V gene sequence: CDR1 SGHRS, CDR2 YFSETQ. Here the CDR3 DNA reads TGCGCCAGCAGCTCAACTAGGACTCCTCAAGAGACCCAGTACTTC. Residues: CASSSTRTPQETQYF.

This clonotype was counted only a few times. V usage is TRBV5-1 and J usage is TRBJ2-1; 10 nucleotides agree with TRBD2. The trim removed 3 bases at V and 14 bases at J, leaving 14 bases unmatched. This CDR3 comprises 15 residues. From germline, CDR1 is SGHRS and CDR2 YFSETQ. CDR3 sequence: CASSSAGTSATMKFF. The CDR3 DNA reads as TGCGCCAGCAGCTCCGCCGGGACTAGCGCTACAATGAAGTTCTTC. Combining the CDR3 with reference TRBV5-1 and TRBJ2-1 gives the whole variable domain KAGVTQTPRYLIKTRGQQVTLSCSPISGHRSVSWYQQTPGQGLQFLFEYFSETQRNKGNFPGRFSGRQFSNSRSEMNVSTLELGDSALYLCASSSAGTSATMKFFGPGTRLTVL.

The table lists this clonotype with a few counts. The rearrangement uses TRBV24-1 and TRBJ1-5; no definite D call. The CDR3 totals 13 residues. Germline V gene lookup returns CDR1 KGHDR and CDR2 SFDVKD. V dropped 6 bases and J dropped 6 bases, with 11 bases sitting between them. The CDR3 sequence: CATSKERGQPQHF. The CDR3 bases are TGTGCCACCAGTAAAGAGAGAGGTCAGCCCCAGCATTTT.

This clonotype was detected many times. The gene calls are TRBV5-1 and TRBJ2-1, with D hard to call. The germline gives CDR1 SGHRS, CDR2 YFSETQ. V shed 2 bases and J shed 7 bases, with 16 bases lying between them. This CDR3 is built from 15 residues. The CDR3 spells CASSFWARQGNEQFF. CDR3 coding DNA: TGCGCCAGCAGCTTTTGGGCTAGACAAGGAAATGAGCAGTTCTTC. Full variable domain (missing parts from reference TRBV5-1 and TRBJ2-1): KAGVTQTPRYLIKTRGQQVTLSCSPISGHRSVSWYQQTPGQGLQFLFEYFSETQRNKGNFPGRFSGRQFSNSRSEMNVSTLELGDSALYLCASSFWARQGNEQFFGPGTRLTVL.

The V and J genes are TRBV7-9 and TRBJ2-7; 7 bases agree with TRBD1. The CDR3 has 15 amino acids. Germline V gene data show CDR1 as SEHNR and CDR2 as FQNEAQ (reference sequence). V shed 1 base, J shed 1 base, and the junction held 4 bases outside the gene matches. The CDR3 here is CASSLGWDSSYEQYF. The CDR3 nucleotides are TGTGCCAGCAGCTTAGGGTGGGACAGTTCCTACGAGCAGTACTTC.

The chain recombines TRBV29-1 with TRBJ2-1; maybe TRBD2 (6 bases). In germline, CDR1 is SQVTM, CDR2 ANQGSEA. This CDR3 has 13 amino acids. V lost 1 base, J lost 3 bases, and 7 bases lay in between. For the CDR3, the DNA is TGCAGCGTTGAAGTGCGGGACTACAATGAGCAGTTCTTC. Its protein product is CSVEVRDYNEQFF.

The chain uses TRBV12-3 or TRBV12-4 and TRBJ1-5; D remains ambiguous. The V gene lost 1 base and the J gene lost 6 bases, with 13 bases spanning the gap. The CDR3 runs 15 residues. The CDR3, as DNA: TGTGCCAGCAGTTTAGGTGTCGGGGTAGGTCAGCCCCAGCATTTT. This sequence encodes CASSLGVGVGQPQHF.

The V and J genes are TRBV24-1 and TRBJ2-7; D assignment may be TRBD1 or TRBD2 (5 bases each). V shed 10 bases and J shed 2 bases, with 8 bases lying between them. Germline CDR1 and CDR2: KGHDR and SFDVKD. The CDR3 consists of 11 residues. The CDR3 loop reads CATGDAYEQYF. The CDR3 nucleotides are TGTGCCACGGGGGATGCCTACGAGCAGTACTTC.

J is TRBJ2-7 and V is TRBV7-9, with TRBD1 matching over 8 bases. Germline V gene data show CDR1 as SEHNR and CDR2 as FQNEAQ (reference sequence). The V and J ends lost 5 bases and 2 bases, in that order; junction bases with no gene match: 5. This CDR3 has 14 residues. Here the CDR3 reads CASSEDRDPYEQYF. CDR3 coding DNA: TGTGCCAGCAGCGAGGACAGGGACCCCTACGAGCAGTACTTC.

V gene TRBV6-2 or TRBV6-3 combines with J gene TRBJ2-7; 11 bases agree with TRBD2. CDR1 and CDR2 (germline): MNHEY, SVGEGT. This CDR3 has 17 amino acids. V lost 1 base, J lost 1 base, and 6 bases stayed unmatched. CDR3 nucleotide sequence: TGTGCCAGCAGTTACTTGCCTCTAGCGGGAGGATCCTACGAGCAGTACTTC. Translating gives CASSYLPLAGGSYEQYF.

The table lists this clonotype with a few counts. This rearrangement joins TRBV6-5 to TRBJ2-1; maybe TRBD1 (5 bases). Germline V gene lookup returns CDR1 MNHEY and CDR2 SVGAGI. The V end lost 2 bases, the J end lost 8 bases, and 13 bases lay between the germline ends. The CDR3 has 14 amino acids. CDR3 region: CASSYHPARDEQFF. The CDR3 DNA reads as TGTGCCAGCAGTTACCACCCCGCCAGGGATGAGCAGTTCTTC.

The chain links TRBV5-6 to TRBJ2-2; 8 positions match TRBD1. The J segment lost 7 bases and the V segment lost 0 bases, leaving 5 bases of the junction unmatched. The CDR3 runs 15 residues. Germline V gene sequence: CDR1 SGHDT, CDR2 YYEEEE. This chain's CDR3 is CASSLAGGGIGELFF. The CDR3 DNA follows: TGTGCCAGCAGCTTGGCAGGGGGCGGTATCGGGGAGCTGTTTTTT.

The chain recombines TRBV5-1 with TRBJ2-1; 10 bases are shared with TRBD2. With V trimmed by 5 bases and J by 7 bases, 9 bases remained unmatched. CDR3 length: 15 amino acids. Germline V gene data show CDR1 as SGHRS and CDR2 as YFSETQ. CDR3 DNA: TGCGCCAGCAGAGAGCTAGCGGGAGAGTTGAATGAGCAGTTCTTC. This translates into CASRELAGELNEQFF.

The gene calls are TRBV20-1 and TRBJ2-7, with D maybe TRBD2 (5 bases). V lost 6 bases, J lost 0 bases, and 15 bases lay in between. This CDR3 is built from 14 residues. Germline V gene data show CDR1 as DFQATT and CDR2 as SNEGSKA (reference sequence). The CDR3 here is CSAPTGFYSYEQYF. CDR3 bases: TGCAGTGCCCCGACGGGGTTCTACTCCTACGAGCAGTACTTC.

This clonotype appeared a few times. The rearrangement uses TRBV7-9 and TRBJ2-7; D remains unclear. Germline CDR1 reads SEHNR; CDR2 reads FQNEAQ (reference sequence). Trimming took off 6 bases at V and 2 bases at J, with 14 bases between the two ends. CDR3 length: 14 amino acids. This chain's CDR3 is CASSSTPAPYEQYF. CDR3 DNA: TGTGCCAGCAGTTCTACACCTGCCCCCTACGAGCAGTACTTC.

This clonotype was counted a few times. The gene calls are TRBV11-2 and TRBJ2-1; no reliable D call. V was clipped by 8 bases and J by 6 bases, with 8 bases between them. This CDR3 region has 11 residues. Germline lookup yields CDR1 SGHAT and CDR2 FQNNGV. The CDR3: CASLEVNEQFF. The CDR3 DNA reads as TGTGCCAGCCTGGAAGTCAATGAGCAGTTCTTC.

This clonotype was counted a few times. Here the CDR3 reads CSVVGTGVHEQYF. DNA of the CDR3: TGCAGCGTTGTTGGGACAGGGGTCCACGAGCAGTACTTC. V gene TRBV29-1 combines with J gene TRBJ2-7; TRBD1 aligns across 10 bases. V dropped 4 bases and J dropped 5; count of bases not matched to a gene: 5. Germline V gene sequence: CDR1 SQVTM, CDR2 ANQGSEA. This CDR3 is built from 13 residues.

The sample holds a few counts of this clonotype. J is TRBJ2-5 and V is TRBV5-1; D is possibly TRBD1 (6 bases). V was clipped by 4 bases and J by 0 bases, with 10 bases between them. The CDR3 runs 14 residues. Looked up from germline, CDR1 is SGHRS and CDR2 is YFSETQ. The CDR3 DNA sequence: TGCGCCAGCAGCATGGGGGCTTACCAAGAGACCCAGTACTTC. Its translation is CASSMGAYQETQYF. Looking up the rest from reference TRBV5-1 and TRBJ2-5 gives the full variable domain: KAGVTQTPRYLIKTRGQQVTLSCSPISGHRSVSWYQQTPGQGLQFLFEYFSETQRNKGNFPGRFSGRQFSNSRSEMNVSTLELGDSALYLCASSMGAYQETQYFGPGTRLLVL.

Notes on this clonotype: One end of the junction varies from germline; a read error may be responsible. CDR3 in DNA: TGCAGCGGTGAAACCGGGCTCGGGGAGCTGTTTTTT. It yields the protein CSGETGLGELFF. The rearrangement joins TRBV29-1 to TRBJ2-2, with D unclear. CDR1 and CDR2 from the germline V gene are SQVTM and ANQGSEA. This CDR3 region has 12 residues.

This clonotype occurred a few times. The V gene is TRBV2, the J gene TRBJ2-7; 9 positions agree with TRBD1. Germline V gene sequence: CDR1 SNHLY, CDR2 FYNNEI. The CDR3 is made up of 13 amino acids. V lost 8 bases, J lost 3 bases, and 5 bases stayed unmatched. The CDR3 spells CASWGQGDYEQYF. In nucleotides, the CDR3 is TGTGCCAGCTGGGGACAGGGAGACTACGAGCAGTACTTC.

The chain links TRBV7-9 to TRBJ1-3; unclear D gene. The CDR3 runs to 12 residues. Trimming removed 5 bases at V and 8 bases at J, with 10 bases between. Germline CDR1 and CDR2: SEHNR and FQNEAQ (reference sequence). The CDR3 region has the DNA TGTGCCAGCAGCCTTAAGGAAGACACCATATATTTT. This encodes CASSLKEDTIYF.

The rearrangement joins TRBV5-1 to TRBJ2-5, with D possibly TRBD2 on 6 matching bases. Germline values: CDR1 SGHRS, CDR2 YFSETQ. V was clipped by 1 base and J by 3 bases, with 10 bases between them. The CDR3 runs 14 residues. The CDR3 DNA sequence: TGCGCCAGCAGCTTGTCGGCTAGCGAAGAGACCCAGTACTTC. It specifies CASSLSASEETQYF. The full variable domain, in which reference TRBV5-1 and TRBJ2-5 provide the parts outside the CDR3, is KAGVTQTPRYLIKTRGQQVTLSCSPISGHRSVSWYQQTPGQGLQFLFEYFSETQRNKGNFPGRFSGRQFSNSRSEMNVSTLELGDSALYLCASSLSASEETQYFGPGTRLLVL.

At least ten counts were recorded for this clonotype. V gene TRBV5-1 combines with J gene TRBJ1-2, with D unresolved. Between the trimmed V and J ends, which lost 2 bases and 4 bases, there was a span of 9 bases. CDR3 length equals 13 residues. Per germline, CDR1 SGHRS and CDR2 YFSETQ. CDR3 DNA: TGCGCCAGCAGCTTAGGACTGGGCTATGGCTACACCTTC. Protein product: CASSLGLGYGYTF.

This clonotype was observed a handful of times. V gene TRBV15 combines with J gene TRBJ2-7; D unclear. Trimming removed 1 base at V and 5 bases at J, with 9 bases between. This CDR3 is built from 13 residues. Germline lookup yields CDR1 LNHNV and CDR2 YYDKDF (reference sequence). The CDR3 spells CATSRVKWDEQYF. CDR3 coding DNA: TGTGCCACCAGCAGAGTCAAGTGGGACGAGCAGTACTTC.

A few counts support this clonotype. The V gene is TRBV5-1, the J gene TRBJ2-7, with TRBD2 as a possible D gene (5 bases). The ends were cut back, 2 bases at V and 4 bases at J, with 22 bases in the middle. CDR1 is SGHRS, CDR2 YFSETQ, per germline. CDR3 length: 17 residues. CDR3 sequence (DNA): TGCGCCAGCAGCTTTGCTGAGGGTCTCAATCCGGGATACGAGCAGTACTTC. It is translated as CASSFAEGLNPGYEQYF. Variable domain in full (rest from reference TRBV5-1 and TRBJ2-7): KAGVTQTPRYLIKTRGQQVTLSCSPISGHRSVSWYQQTPGQGLQFLFEYFSETQRNKGNFPGRFSGRQFSNSRSEMNVSTLELGDSALYLCASSFAEGLNPGYEQYFGPGTRLTVT.

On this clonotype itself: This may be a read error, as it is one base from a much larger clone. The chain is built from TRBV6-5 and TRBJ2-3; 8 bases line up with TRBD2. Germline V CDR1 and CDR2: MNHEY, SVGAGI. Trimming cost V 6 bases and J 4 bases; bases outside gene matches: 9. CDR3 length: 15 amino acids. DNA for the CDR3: TGTGCCAGCAGCTTACTACCGGGAGGGCCAGATACGCAGTATTTT. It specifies CASSLLPGGPDTQYF.

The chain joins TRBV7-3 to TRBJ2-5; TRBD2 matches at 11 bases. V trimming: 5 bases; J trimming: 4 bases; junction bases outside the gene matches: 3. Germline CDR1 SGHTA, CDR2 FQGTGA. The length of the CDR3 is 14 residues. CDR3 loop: CASSIAGGTETQYF. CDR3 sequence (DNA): TGTGCCAGCAGCATAGCGGGAGGGACAGAGACCCAGTACTTC.